These 3 T cell receptor beta chains came from one sample sequenced in a study of shared clonotypes between healthy human individuals. This table comes from immunoSEQ multiplex PCR, and its TCRdb copy is limited to in-frame clones, with some not included. The sample lists a few million clones; just over 90% were seen once. Sequencing was carried out using naive CD4+ T cells from PBMCs. Subset defined: CD45RA+ positively selected. Every receptor here comes from a man aged 18 to 30 in good health. Some clones in this sample may be carry-over from other donors' samples.

Worth noting for this clone: Other DNA sequences in the same sample also yield this CDR3. As DNA, the CDR3 is TGTGCCAGCAGCGTTGGACTAGCGGGTAACACCGGGGAGCTGTTTTTT. This sequence encodes CASSVGLAGNTGELFF. The V gene is TRBV9, the J gene TRBJ2-2; 11 nucleotides line up with TRBD2. CDR3 size: 16 residues. Per the germline V gene, CDR1 is SGDLS and CDR2 is YYNGEE. The V segment lost 2 bases and the J segment 2 bases; nucleotides outside the gene matches: 2.

To note about this clone: Other DNA sequences in the same sample also yield this CDR3. This chain joins TRBV7-3 and TRBJ2-1; 13 bases align to TRBD2. The CDR3 contains 15 residues. Germline V lookup: CDR1 SGHTA, CDR2 FQGTGA. V shed 5 bases and J 4 bases; nucleotides not matched to a gene: 2. CDR3 DNA sequence: TGTGCCAGCAGCAGGACTAGCGGGAGTTACAATGAGCAGTTCTTC. Residues: CASSRTSGSYNEQFF.

DNA of the CDR3: TGTGCCAGCAGTTATTCGGCGGGAGCAGAAAACATTCAGTACTTC. Its protein product is CASSYSAGAENIQYF. This chain uses TRBV6-5 with TRBJ2-4, with TRBD2 matching over 7 bases. From germline, CDR1 is MNHEY and CDR2 SVGAGI. V shed 3 bases, J shed 5 bases, and the junction held 7 bases outside the gene matches. The CDR3 runs 15 residues.